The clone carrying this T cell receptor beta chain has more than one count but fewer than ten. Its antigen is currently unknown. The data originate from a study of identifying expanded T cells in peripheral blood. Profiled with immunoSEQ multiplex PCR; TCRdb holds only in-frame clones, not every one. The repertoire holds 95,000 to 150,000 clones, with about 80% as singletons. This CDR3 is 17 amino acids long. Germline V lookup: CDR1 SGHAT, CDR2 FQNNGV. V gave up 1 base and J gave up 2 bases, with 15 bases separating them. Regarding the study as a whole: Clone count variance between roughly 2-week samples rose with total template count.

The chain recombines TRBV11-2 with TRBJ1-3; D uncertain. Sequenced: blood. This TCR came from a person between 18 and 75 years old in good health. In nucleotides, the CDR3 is TGTGCCAGCAGCTTAGGTGGAGTTTCGGGGACTGGAAACACCATATATTTT. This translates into CASSLGGVSGTGNTIYF.